One and the same sample provided the 7 T cell receptor beta chains below, sequenced in a study of shared T cell receptors in the human thymus. Only in-frame clones appear in the TCRdb table, and some are missing; sequencing was by immunoSEQ multiplex PCR. The sample has some 760,000 clones; roughly 85% are singletons. This sample was also put to use in a study of human thymus T cells.

Sequenced material: thymocytes. Receptor source: a girl less than two years old with a congenital heart defect.

V usage is TRBV5-1 and J usage is TRBJ1-1, with TRBD1 as a possible D gene (6 bases). The germline V and J ends were trimmed by 3 bases and 0 bases, with 12 bases remaining between them. The germline V gene encodes CDR1 SGHRS and CDR2 YFSETQ. This CDR3 contains 15 residues. The DNA for the CDR3 is TGCGCCAGCAGCTCCTCGGGACACATGAACACTGAAGCTTTCTTT. This translates into CASSSSGHMNTEAFF.

J is TRBJ1-2 and V is TRBV10-3; no reliable D call. The CDR3 loop spans 11 amino acids. Germline CDR1 and CDR2: ENHRY and SYGVKD. V lost 8 bases to trimming and J lost 3 bases, with 7 bases between them. As DNA, the CDR3 is TGTGCCATCCTGAGTGACTATGGCTACACCTTC. Residues: CAILSDYGYTF.

The chain employs TRBV5-4 and TRBJ1-1; 11 bases line up with TRBD1. Looked up from germline, CDR1 is SGHNT and CDR2 is YYREEE (reference sequence). The CDR3 consists of 17 residues. J gave up 2 bases and V 4 bases, and 10 bases lay outside the gene matches. The CDR3 DNA reads as TGTGCCAGCAGCCAGGCGGACAGGGGGCGAAAAAACACTGAAGCTTTCTTT. This sequence encodes CASSQADRGRKNTEAFF.

This clone has only one observation. The chain links TRBV10-2 to TRBJ2-7; a possible D gene is TRBD2 (6 bases). This CDR3 has 18 residues. Germline V gene data show CDR1 as WSHSY and CDR2 as SAAADI. V was shortened by 3 bases and J by 0 bases, with 21 bases between the two germline ends. The CDR3: CASSEGGATTNRSYEQYF. The CDR3 bases are TGCGCCAGCAGTGAAGGCGGGGCTACTACAAACCGCTCCTACGAGCAGTACTTC.

J is TRBJ2-7 and V is TRBV9, with 9 nucleotides matching TRBD2. V lost 0 bases to trimming and J lost 0 bases; unmatched junction nucleotides: 10. The CDR3 length is 18 residues. In germline, CDR1 is SGDLS, CDR2 YYNGEE. The CDR3 region has the DNA TGTGCCAGCAGCGTAGCGTCTAGCGGGGATCCTGCCTCCTACGAGCAGTACTTC. This encodes CASSVASSGDPASYEQYF.

V usage is TRBV5-1 and J usage is TRBJ1-2, with D perhaps matching TRBD1 (5 bases). With 4 bases removed from V and 4 bases from J, the gap between germline ends came to 29 bases. CDR1 is SGHRS, CDR2 YFSETQ, per germline. This CDR3 contains 19 residues. The CDR3 nucleotides are TGCGCCAGCAGCGGTCACGAAATCAGGGTAGGGCGCCTAGGCTATGGCTACACCTTC. Translating it yields CASSGHEIRVGRLGYGYTF. Combining the CDR3 with reference TRBV5-1 and TRBJ1-2 gives the whole variable domain KAGVTQTPRYLIKTRGQQVTLSCSPISGHRSVSWYQQTPGQGLQFLFEYFSETQRNKGNFPGRFSGRQFSNSRSEMNVSTLELGDSALYLCASSGHEIRVGRLGYGYTFGSGTRLTVV.

This CDR3 is CASSPPAGGPMNTEAFF. Here the CDR3 DNA reads TGTGCCAGCAGTCCACCCGCAGGGGGGCCGATGAACACTGAAGCTTTCTTT. The chain links TRBV28 to TRBJ1-1; 7 nucleotides align to TRBD1. After removal of 5 bases from V and 0 bases from J, the junction contained 12 bases not matched to a gene. Per the germline V gene, CDR1 is MDHEN and CDR2 is SYDVKM. This CDR3 has 17 residues.